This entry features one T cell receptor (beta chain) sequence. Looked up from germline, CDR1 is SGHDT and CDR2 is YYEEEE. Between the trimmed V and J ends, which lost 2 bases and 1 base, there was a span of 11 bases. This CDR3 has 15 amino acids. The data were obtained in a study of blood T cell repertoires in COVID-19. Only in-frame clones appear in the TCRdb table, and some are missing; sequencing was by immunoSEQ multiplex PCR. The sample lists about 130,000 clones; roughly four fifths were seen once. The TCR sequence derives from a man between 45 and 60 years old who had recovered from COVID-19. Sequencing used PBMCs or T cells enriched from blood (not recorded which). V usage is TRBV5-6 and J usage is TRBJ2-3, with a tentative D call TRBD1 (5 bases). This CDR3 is CASSFSGLGTDTQYF. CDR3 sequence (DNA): TGTGCCAGCAGCTTTTCAGGGTTGGGCACAGATACGCAGTATTTT. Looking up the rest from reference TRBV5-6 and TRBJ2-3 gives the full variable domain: DAGVTQSPTHLIKTRGQQVTLRCSPKSGHDTVSWYQQALGQGPQFIFQYYEEEERQRGNFPDRFSGHQFPNYSSELNVNALLLGDSALYLCASSFSGLGTDTQYFGPGTRLTVL.